This T cell receptor beta chain was observed in a study of shared clonotypes between healthy human individuals. In its sample, this clone was seen a few times. The germline gives CDR1 LNHDA, CDR2 SQIVND (reference sequence). V dropped 3 bases and J dropped 6 bases, with 9 bases sitting between them. The CDR3 totals 13 residues. Terminally differentiated effector memory CD45RA+ cells were left out of the naive CD8 fraction, which was CD45RO-negative and positively selected for CCR7. Sequencing used immunoSEQ multiplex PCR; TCRdb keeps in-frame clones, though not all of them. The sample holds 1.5 million to 2.5 million clones, approximately 94% seen once.

Material for sequencing was naive CD8+ T cells sorted from blood. The rearrangement joins TRBV19 to TRBJ2-1; D remains ambiguous. This clonotype was obtained from a man aged 18 to 29 in good health. The CDR3 loop reads CASSINGVNEQFF. The CDR3 DNA follows: TGTGCCAGTAGTATTAATGGGGTCAATGAGCAGTTCTTC.